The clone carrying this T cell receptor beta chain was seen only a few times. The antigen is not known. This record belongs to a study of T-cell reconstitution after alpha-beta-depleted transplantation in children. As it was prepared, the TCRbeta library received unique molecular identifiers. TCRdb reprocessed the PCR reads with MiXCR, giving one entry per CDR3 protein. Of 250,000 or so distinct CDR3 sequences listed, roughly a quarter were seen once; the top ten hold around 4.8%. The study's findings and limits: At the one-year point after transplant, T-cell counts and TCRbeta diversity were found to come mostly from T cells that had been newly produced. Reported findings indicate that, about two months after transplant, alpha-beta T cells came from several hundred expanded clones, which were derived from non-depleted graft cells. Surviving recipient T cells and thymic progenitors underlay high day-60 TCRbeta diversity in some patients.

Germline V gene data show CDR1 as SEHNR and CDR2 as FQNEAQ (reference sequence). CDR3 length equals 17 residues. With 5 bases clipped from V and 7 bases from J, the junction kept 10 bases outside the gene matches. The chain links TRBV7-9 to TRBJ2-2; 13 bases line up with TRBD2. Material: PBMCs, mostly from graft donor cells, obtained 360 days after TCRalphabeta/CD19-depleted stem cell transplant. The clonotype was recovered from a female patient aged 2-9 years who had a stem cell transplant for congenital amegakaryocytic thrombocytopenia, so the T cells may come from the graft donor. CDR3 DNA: TGTGCCAGCAGCCCCGGGACTAGCGGGATTCTCAGCGGGGAGCTGTTTTTT. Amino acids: CASSPGTSGILSGELFF. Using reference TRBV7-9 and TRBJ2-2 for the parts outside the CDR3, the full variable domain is DTGVSQNPRHKITKRGQNVTFRCDPISEHNRLYWYRQTLGQGPEFLTYFQNEAQLEKSRLLSDRFSAERPKGSFSTLEIQRTEQGDSAMYLCASSPGTSGILSGELFFGEGSRLTVL.